The 17 T cell receptor beta chains in this list originate from one sample, sequenced in a study of prognosis after radiotherapy for stage I lung cancer (dated by TCRdb to about 2021). The instrument given in TCRdb is Illumina HiSeq 3000. Two rounds of multiplex PCR on genomic DNA were used to amplify the TCR beta CDR3 region. In the first round of PCR, primers specific to each TRBV and TRBJ gene were used, and the primer sequences are filed in Chinese patent CN105087789A. TCRdb cleaned the public reads at Q25 with fastp, built clones with MiXCR and kept in-frame beta chains. Every entry covers one CDR3 protein and lists the most common genes and DNA from its rows. For this sample the table gives about 14,000 distinct CDR3 sequences, of which approximately 60% were detected only once. The ten largest clones represent about 25% of the sample. The material sequenced was PBMCs, taken before or after stereotactic body radiation therapy (not recorded which). These receptors all come from a donor aged 50 or older with non-small cell lung cancer.

This chain connects TRBV30 to TRBJ1-1; D is ambiguous. Germline lookup yields CDR1 GTSNPN and CDR2 SVGIG (reference sequence). V gave up 0 bases and J gave up 6 bases, with 8 bases separating them. This CDR3 has 12 amino acids. This chain's CDR3 is CAWSVQSAEAFF. CDR3 in DNA: TGTGCCTGGAGTGTCCAGAGCGCTGAAGCTTTCTTT. Together with reference TRBV30 and TRBJ1-1, the CDR3 gives the full variable domain: SQTIHQWPATLVQPVGSPLSLECTVEGTSNPNLYWYRQAAGRGLQLLFYSVGIGQISSEVPQNLSASRPQDRQFILSSKKLLLSDSGFYLCAWSVQSAEAFFGQGTRLTVV.

The DNA of the CDR3 is TGTGCCAGCAGCTTAGGGGGATACTCTGATCAGTTCTTC. This codes for CASSLGGYSDQFF. The rearrangement joins TRBV11-2 to TRBJ2-1; D is undetermined. Trimming took 1 base from V and 13 from J, leaving 14 bases between them. Germline V gives CDR1 SGHAT, CDR2 FQNNGV. This CDR3 contains 13 residues.

About this clonotype: This likely came from a read error, as a far larger clone is one base away. This chain joins TRBV7-3 and TRBJ2-4, with TRBD2 matching over 8 bases. The closer fit of TRBJ2-1 to the DNA end suggests the J call may be wrong. From germline, CDR1 is SGHTA and CDR2 FQGTGA. The CDR3 consists of 11 residues. The chain's CDR3 is CARGREDEQFF. The CDR3 coding sequence is TGTGCCAGAGGGCGGGAGGATGAGCAGTTCTTC.

This clonotype is labeled as medium-sized (0.01 to 0.1%). The chain links TRBV4-1 to TRBJ1-1; 8 nucleotides align to TRBD1. CDR3 length equals 11 residues. Trimming took 5 bases from V and 8 from J; bases not matched to a gene: 1. Germline V gene lookup returns CDR1 MGHRA and CDR2 YSYEKL. CDR3 DNA: TGCGCCAGCAGCGGACAGGGCGAAGCTTTCTTT. Its translation: CASSGQGEAFF.

There are a few counts of this clonotype. A junction end diverges from the germline sequence, so it may reflect a read error. The genes are TRBV6-2 or TRBV6-3 and TRBJ2-7, with 11 bases identical to TRBD2. CDR3 length: 13 amino acids. Germline-derived CDR1 and CDR2 are MNHEY and SVGEGT. This chain's CDR3 is CASGLAGRMERYF. The CDR3 bases are TGTGCCAGCGGACTAGCGGGCCGGATGGAGCGGTATTTC.

Worth noting for this clonotype: It is likely a read error: a sequence one base away is far more abundant. This CDR3 is CASNHGGDSYEQYF. Here the CDR3 DNA reads TGTGCCAGCAACCACGGGGGAGACTCATACGAGCAGTACTTC. This sequence joins TRBV11-1 and TRBJ2-7; D possibly corresponds to TRBD2 (6 bases). V gave up 7 bases and J gave up 4 bases, with 17 bases separating them. The germline CDR1 and CDR2 sequences are SGHAT and FQDESV (reference sequence). This CDR3 is 14 amino acids long.

This clonotype was observed many times. This CDR3 reads CAWSRELNTEAFF. The DNA of the CDR3 is TGTGCCTGGAGCAGAGAGCTTAACACTGAAGCTTTCTTT. V and J are TRBV30 and TRBJ1-1, with D hard to call. V shed 3 bases and J shed 2 bases, with 10 bases lying between them. CDR3 length equals 13 residues. Per germline, CDR1 GTSNPN and CDR2 SVGIG (reference sequence). The full variable domain, rest sourced from reference TRBV30 and TRBJ1-1, is SQTIHQWPATLVQPVGSPLSLECTVEGTSNPNLYWYRQAAGRGLQLLFYSVGIGQISSEVPQNLSASRPQDRQFILSSKKLLLSDSGFYLCAWSRELNTEAFFGQGTRLTVV.

This clonotype was observed many times. The genes are TRBV28 and TRBJ1-1, with TRBD1 matching over 8 bases. J was trimmed by 7 bases and V by 2 bases; bases with no gene match: 9. CDR3 size: 15 residues. Germline V gives CDR1 MDHEN, CDR2 SYDVKM. CDR3 sequence reads: CASSLGRTGPLEAFF. For the CDR3, the DNA is TGTGCCAGCAGTTTAGGGAGGACAGGGCCCCTTGAAGCTTTCTTT.

This clonotype was seen repeatedly, ten times or more. The chain combines TRBV5-1 with TRBJ1-1; D uncertain. V was cut by 0 bases and J by 5 bases, with 5 bases left in between. Germline CDR1 SGHRS, CDR2 YFSETQ. This CDR3 has 12 residues. Here the CDR3 reads CASSLVGTEAFF. Written as DNA, the CDR3 is TGCGCCAGCAGCTTGGTGGGGACTGAAGCTTTCTTT.

This clonotype has ten or more counts. This chain uses TRBV6-5 with TRBJ1-1; 8 bases agree with TRBD1. The CDR3 runs to 15 residues. Germline assignment: CDR1 MNHEY and CDR2 SVGAGI. Trimming took 2 bases from V and 4 from J; bases not matched to a gene: 6. Written as DNA, the CDR3 is TGTGCCAGCAGTTACGCGACAGGGGTTAGCACTGAAGCTTTCTTT. Translating it yields CASSYATGVSTEAFF.

This sequence joins TRBV12-5 and TRBJ2-2; D is possibly TRBD1 or TRBD2 (7 bases each). Germline V lookup: CDR1 LGHNT, CDR2 FRNRAP. V lost 10 bases and J 7 bases, leaving 16 bases between the germline ends. The length of the CDR3 is 13 residues. The CDR3, as DNA: TGTGCTAACGCCAGGGGGGGTATCGGGGAGCTGTTTTTT. Encoded protein: CANARGGIGELFF.

As concerns this clonotype: A read error likely explains this, since a far larger clone differs by one base. In nucleotides, the CDR3 is TGTGTCAGCAGCCCTAGCGGGAGAGTACACAATGAGCAGTTCTTC. Translating it yields CVSSPSGRVHNEQFF. The V call is TRBV7-9, the J call TRBJ2-5; TRBD2 matches 10 bases. The J call may be incorrect, as the DNA end agrees better with TRBJ2-1. Germline CDR1 reads SEHNR; CDR2 reads FQNEAQ (reference sequence). This CDR3 is 15 amino acids long.

This clonotype came up once. The germline gene is not matched at one end of the junction; a read error may be the cause. This rearrangement joins TRBV28 to TRBJ1-5; no clear D. CDR1 MDHEN and CDR2 SYDVKM come from the germline V gene. CDR3 size: 14 residues. CDR3 DNA: TGTGCCAGCAGTTTAGGTCAGAGAAATCAGCCTCAGCATTTT. Its protein product is CASSLGQRNQPQHF.

This clonotype has just one count. The rearrangement links TRBV27 to TRBJ1-2, with D hard to call. Trimming stripped 5 bases from V and 8 bases from J, with 15 bases between. Germline V gives CDR1 MNHEY, CDR2 SMNVEV (reference sequence). This CDR3 has 13 amino acids. CDR3 sequence: CASSEEGRWGYTF. In DNA form, the CDR3 reads TGTGCCAGCAGTGAGGAGGGCAGGTGGGGCTACACCTTC.

This clonotype was seen at least ten times. The chain uses TRBV25-1 and TRBJ1-4; D remains unclear. CDR1 and CDR2 (germline): MGHDK, SYGVNS. The CDR3 has 15 amino acids. V dropped 0 bases and J dropped 0 bases, with 5 bases sitting between them. CDR3: CASSEYSPTNEKLFF. CDR3 coding DNA: TGTGCCAGCAGTGAATACTCGCCAACTAATGAAAAACTGTTTTTT.

Notes on this clonotype: A single base is all that separates this from a far larger clone, so a read error is likely. The DNA for the CDR3 is TGTGCCAGCAGCACAATCACGTTTGTCGAGCAGTACTTC. Its translation: CASSTITFVEQYF. The chain has TRBV6-4 and TRBJ2-7; D remains ambiguous. The germline V and J ends were trimmed by 6 bases and 6 bases, with 15 bases remaining between them. The germline V gene encodes CDR1 MRHNA and CDR2 SNTAGT. The CDR3 is 13 residues long.

This clonotype is deemed medium-sized. The chain combines TRBV19 with TRBJ2-3; 13 positions agree with TRBD2. There are 20 residues in the CDR3. V dropped 5 bases and J dropped 4; count of bases not matched to a gene: 18. Per the germline V gene, CDR1 is LNHDA and CDR2 is SQIVND (reference sequence). The CDR3, as DNA: TGTGCCAGTAGTCGTCCTCCCGGACTAGCGGGAGCGCGGGCCTCAGATACGCAGTATTTT. Protein product: CASSRPPGLAGARASDTQYF.